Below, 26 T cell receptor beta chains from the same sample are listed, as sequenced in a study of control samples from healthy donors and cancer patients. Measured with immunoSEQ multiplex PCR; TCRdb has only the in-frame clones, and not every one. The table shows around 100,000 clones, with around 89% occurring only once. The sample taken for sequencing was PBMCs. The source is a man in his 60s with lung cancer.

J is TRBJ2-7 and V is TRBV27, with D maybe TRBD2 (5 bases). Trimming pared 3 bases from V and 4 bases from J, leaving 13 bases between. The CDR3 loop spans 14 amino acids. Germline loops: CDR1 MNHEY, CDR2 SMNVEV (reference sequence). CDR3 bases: TGTGCCAGCAGTTTGCTCGGGGAAGAATACGAGCAGTACTTC. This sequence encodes CASSLLGEEYEQYF.

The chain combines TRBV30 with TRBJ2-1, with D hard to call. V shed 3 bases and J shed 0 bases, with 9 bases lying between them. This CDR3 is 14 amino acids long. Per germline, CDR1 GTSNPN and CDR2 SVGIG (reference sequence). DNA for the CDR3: TGTGCCTGGAGGCTGGCAGGCTCCTACAATGAGCAGTTCTTC. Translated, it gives CAWRLAGSYNEQFF.

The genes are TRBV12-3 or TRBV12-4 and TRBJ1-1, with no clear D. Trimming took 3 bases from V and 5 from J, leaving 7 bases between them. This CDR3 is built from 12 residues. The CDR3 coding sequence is TGTGCCAGCAGTTTTATTAGGACTGAAGCTTTCTTT. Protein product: CASSFIRTEAFF.

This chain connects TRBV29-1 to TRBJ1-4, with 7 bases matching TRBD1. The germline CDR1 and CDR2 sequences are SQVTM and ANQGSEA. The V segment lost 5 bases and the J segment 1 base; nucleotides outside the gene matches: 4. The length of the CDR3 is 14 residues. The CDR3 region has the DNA TGCAGCGTTTCACCAGGGGGAACTAATGAAAAACTGTTTTTT. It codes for CSVSPGGTNEKLFF.

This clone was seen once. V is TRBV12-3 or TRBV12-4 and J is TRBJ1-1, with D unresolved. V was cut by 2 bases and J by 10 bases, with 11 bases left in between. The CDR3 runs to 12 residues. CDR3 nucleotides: TGTGCCAGCAGTTTAACCCCCACAATAGCTTTCTTT. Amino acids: CASSLTPTIAFF.

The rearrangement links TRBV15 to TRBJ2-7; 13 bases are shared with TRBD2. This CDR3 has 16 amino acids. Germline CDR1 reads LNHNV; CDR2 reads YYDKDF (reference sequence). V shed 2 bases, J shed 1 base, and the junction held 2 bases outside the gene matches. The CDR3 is CATSRWTSGGSYEQYF. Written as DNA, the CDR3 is TGTGCCACCAGCAGATGGACTAGCGGGGGATCCTACGAGCAGTACTTC.

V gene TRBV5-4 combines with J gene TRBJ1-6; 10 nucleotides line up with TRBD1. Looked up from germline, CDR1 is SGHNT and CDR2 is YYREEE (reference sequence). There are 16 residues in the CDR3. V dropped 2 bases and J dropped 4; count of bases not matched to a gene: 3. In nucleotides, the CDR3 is TGTGCCAGCAGCTTCGGGACAGGGGCTTATAATTCACCCCTCCACTTT. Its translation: CASSFGTGAYNSPLHF.

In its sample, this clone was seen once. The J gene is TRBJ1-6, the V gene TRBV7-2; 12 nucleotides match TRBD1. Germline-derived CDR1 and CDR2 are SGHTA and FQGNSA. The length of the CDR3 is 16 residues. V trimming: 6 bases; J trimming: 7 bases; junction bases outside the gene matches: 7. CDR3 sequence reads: CASRSPGQGANSPLHF. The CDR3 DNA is TGTGCCAGCAGGTCTCCGGGACAGGGGGCGAATTCACCCCTCCACTTT.

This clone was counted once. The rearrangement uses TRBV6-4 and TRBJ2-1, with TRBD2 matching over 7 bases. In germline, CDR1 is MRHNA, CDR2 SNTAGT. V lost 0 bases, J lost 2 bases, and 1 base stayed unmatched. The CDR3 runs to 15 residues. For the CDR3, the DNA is TGTGCCAGCAGTGACTCGGGGGGGGCCTACAATGAGCAGTTCTTC. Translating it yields CASSDSGGAYNEQFF.

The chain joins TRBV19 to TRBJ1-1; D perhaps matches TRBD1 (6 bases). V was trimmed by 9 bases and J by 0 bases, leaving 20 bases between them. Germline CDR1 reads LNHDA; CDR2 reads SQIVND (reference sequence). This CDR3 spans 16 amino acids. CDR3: CASRTQGDIMNTEAFF. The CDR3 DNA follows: TGTGCCAGCCGCACACAAGGGGACATCATGAACACTGAAGCTTTCTTT.

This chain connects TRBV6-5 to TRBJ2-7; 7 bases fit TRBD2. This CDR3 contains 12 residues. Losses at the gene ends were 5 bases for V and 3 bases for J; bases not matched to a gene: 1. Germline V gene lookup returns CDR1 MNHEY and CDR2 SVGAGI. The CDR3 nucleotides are TGTGCCAGCAGTAGGGACTACTACGAGCAGTACGTC. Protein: CASSRDYYEQYV.

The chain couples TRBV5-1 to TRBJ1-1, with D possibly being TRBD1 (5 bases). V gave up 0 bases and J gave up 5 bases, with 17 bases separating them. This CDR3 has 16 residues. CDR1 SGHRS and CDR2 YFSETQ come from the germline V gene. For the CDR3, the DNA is TGCGCCAGCAGCTTGGCCGTAGGGACGGGGCGGACTGAAGCTTTCTTT. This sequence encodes CASSLAVGTGRTEAFF. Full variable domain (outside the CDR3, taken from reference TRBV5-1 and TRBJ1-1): KAGVTQTPRYLIKTRGQQVTLSCSPISGHRSVSWYQQTPGQGLQFLFEYFSETQRNKGNFPGRFSGRQFSNSRSEMNVSTLELGDSALYLCASSLAVGTGRTEAFFGQGTRLTVV.

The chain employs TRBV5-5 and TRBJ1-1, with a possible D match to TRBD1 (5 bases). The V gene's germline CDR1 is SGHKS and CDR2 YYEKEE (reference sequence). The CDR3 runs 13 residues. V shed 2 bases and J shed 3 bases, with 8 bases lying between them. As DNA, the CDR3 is TGTGCCAGCAGCTTAAGGGGATACACTGAAGCTTTCTTT. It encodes CASSLRGYTEAFF.

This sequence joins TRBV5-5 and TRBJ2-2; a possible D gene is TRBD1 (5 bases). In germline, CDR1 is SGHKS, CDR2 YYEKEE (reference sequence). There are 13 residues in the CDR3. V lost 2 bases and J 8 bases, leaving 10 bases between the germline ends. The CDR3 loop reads CASSLMGQGELFF. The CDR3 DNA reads TGTGCCAGCAGCTTAATGGGGCAGGGGGAGCTGTTTTTT.

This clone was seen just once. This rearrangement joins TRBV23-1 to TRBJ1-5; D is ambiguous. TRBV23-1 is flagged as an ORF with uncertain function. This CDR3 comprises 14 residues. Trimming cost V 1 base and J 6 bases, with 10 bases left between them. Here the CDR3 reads CASSQFPRRQPQHF. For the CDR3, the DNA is TGCGCCAGCAGTCAATTCCCCCGTCGTCAGCCCCAGCATTTT.

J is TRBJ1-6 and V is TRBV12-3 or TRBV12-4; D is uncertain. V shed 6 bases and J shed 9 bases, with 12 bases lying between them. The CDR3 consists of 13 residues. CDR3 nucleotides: TGTGCCAGCAGCCCCCAATGGGGTTCACCCCTCCACTTT. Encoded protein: CASSPQWGSPLHF.

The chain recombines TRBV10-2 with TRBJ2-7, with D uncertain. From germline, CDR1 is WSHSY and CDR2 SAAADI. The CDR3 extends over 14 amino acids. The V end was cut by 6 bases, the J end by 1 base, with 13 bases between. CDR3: CASSPLTDSYEQYV. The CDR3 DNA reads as TGCGCCAGCAGCCCTCTGACGGATTCCTACGAGCAGTACGTC.

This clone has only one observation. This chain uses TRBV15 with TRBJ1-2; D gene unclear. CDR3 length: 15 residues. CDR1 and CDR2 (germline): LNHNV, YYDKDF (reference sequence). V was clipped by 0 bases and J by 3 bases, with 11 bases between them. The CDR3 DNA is TGTGCCACCAGCAGAGAGGCTAGGGCAGACTATGGCTACACCTTC. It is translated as CATSREARADYGYTF.

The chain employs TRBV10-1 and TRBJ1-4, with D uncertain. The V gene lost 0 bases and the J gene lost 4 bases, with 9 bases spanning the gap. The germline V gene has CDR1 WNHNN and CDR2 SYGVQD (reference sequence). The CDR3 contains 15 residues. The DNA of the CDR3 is TGCGCCAGCAGTGAGTCTGCAGGAATTAATGAAAAACTGTTTTTT. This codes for CASSESAGINEKLFF.

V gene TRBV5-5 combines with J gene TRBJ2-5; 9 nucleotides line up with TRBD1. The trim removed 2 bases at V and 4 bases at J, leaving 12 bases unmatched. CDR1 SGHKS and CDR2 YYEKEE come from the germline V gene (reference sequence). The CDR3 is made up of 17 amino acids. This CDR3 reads CASSLLLSGQGRETQYF. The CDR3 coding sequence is TGTGCCAGCAGCTTACTACTCTCGGGACAGGGAAGAGAGACCCAGTACTTC.

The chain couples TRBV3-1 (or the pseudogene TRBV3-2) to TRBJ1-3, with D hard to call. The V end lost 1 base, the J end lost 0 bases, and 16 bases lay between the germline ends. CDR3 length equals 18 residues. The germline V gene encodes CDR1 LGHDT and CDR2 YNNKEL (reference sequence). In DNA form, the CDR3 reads TGTGCCAGCAGCCAAGGCCCTCAGGCGCACAGCTCTGGAAACACCATATATTTT. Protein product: CASSQGPQAHSSGNTIYF.

In DNA, the CDR3 is TGTGCCAGCACCTCCGGGACAGGGCCCTACGAGCAGTACTTC. Its protein product is CASTSGTGPYEQYF. V is TRBV7-2 and J is TRBJ2-7, with 9 bases aligning to TRBD1. The CDR3 runs 14 residues. Germline lookup yields CDR1 SGHTA and CDR2 FQGNSA. V was pared by 7 bases and J by 2 bases, with 6 bases of the junction left unmatched.

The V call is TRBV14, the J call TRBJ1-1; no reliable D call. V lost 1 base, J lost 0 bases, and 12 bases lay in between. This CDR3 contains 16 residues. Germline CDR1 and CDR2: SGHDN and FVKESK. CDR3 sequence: CASSQVFGPLNTEAFF. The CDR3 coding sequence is TGTGCCAGCAGCCAAGTCTTTGGCCCCCTGAACACTGAAGCTTTCTTT.

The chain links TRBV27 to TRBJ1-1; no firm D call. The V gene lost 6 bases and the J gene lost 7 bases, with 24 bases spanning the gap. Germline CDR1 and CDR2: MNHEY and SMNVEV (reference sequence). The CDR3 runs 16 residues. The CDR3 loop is CASRPWRVDGDIEAFF. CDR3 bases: TGTGCCAGCAGGCCGTGGAGGGTAGATGGGGATATTGAAGCTTTCTTT.

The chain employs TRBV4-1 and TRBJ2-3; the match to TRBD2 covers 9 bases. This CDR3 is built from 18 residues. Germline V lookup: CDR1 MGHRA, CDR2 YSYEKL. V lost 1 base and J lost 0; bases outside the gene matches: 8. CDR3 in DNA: TGCGCCAGCAGCCAAGTATTAGCGGGGGCAACTAGCACAGATACGCAGTATTTT. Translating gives CASSQVLAGATSTDTQYF.

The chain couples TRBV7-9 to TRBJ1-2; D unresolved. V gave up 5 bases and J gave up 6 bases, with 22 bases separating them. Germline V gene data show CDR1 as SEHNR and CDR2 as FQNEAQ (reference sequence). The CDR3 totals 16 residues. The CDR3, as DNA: TGTGCCAGCAGCCGAGGATCGATTCCGGAGCGGCATGGCTACACCTTC. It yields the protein CASSRGSIPERHGYTF. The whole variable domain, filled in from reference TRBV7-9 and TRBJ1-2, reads DTGVSQNPRHKITKRGQNVTFRCDPISEHNRLYWYRQTLGQGPEFLTYFQNEAQLEKSRLLSDRFSAERPKGSFSTLEIQRTEQGDSAMYLCASSRGSIPERHGYTFGSGTRLTVV.